The subject of this entry is one T cell receptor beta chain. TCRdb re-called the PCR reads via MiXCR. The table lists 20,000 to 25,000 clones, around 28% of them singletons. There were no patients who had received any treatment before thyroid surgery. The data are from a study of metastatic and nonmetastatic thyroid tumors. CDR3 length: 18 residues. V shed 6 bases, J shed 0 bases, and the junction held 19 bases outside the gene matches. CDR1 and CDR2 (germline): DFQATT, SNEGSKA (reference sequence). The rearrangement links TRBV20-1 to TRBJ2-7, with 8 bases lining up with TRBD2. Material for sequencing was tumor tissue. This receptor was taken from a female donor with papillary thyroid cancer or a benign thyroid nodule (not recorded which). Some clones in this sample may be carry-over from other donors' samples. CDR3 coding DNA: TGCAGTGCAGGTCGGGGGGGGTTAGGGTATACGGGCTCCTACGAGCAGTACTTC. Protein: CSAGRGGLGYTGSYEQYF.